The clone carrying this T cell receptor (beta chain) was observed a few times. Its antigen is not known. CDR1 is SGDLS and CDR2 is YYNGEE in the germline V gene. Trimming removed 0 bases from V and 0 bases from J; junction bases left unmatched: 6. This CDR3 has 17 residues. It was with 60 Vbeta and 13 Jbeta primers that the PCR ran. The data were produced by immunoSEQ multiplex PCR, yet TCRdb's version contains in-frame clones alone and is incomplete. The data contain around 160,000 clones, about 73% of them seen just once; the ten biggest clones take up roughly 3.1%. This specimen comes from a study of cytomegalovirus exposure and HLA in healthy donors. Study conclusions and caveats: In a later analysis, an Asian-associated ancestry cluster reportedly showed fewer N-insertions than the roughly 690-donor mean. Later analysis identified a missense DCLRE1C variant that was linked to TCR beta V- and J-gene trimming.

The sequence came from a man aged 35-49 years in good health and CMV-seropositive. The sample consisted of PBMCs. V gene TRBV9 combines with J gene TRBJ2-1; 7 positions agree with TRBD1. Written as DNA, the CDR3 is TGTGCCAGCAGCGTAGGACCAGGGGGTAGCTCCTACAATGAGCAGTTCTTC. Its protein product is CASSVGPGGSSYNEQFF. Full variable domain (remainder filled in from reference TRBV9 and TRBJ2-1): DSGVTQTPKHLITATGQRVTLRCSPRSGDLSVYWYQQSLDQGLQFLIQYYNGEERAKGNILERFSAQQFPDLHSELNLSSLELGDSALYFCASSVGPGGSSYNEQFFGPGTRLTVL.